The rows below give T cell receptor beta chains drawn from one sample of a study of T-cell memory formation after mild COVID-19. MiXCR, run by TCRdb on the 5' RACE reads, gives a single entry per CDR3 protein. Here the sample spans over 300,000 distinct CDR3 sequences, 20% to 25% being singletons. Sequenced material: PBMCs or a T cell subset sorted from them (not recorded which). Every receptor here comes from a man between 18 and 29 years old who had mild COVID-19 (a few samples of this study predate the infection). Cell type and time point are not known. The CDR3 runs from the conserved cysteine through the conserved F or W. A D gene is named only where the DNA matches it firmly. Size tells how often a clone was seen (once, few, many) or the class of an expanded clone, and some rows leave it out.

.	TRBV27	TRBJ2-3	.	CASSPSPNEVDTQYF	TGTGCCAGCAGTCCGTCCCCAAATGAGGTCGATACGCAGTATTTT
many	TRBV28	TRBJ1-4	.	CASSLAAATNEKLFF	TGTGCCAGCAGTTTAGCCGCCGCAACTAATGAAAAACTGTTTTTT
few	TRBV9	TRBJ2-7	.	CASSVAPGAAGEQYF	TGTGCCAGCAGCGTAGCCCCAGGAGCAGCAGGCGAGCAGTACTTC
few	TRBV5-1	TRBJ2-7	.	CASSPPASTTSGEQYF	TGCGCCAGCAGCCCCCCGGCTTCGACGACCAGTGGCGAGCAGTACTTC
.	TRBV28	TRBJ1-2	TRBD1	CASSYPGTGSGGYTF	TGTGCCAGCAGTTACCCCGGGACAGGGTCTGGTGGCTACACCTTC
few	TRBV27	TRBJ1-6	TRBD1	CASSLETGGRSPLHF	TGTGCCAGCAGTTTAGAGACAGGGGGCCGGTCACCCCTCCACTTT
few	TRBV7-2	TRBJ1-5	.	CASSLEAGVLSNQPQHF	TGTGCCAGCAGCTTAGAGGCAGGGGTTCTTAGCAATCAGCCCCAGCATTTT
once	TRBV6-2/TRBV6-3	TRBJ2-5	.	CASSLHKDSNGGTQYF	TGTGCCAGCAGTCTACATAAGGACAGTAACGGAGGGACCCAGTACTTC
many	TRBV5-1	TRBJ2-3	.	CASSSEAIDTQYF	TGCGCCAGCAGCTCGGAGGCCATAGATACGCAGTATTTT
.	TRBV12-3/TRBV12-4	TRBJ2-1	TRBD1	CASRPIPGTGGNEQFF	TGTGCCAGCAGACCAATCCCCGGGACAGGGGGTAATGAGCAGTTCTTC
many	TRBV12-3/TRBV12-4	TRBJ1-2	.	CASSAAGTGGYTF	TGTGCCAGCAGCGCAGCCGGGACCGGTGGCTACACCTTC